The TCR beta chain described here comes from a study of T cell changes during pregnancy in multiple sclerosis. The data were produced by immunoSEQ multiplex PCR, yet TCRdb's version contains in-frame clones alone and is incomplete. Of 85,000 to 130,000 clones listed, around 90% are singletons. V was clipped by 9 bases and J by 4 bases, with 9 bases between them. In germline, CDR1 is MNHNS, CDR2 SASEGT. This CDR3 has 11 residues. The clonotype was recovered from a female donor with multiple sclerosis, enrolled in a pregnancy study. The sequenced sample was peripheral blood, obtained before pregnancy. The chain is built from TRBV6-1 and TRBJ1-1; D is ambiguous. The chain's CDR3 is CASRRSTEAFF. Here the CDR3 DNA reads TGTGCCAGTAGGAGGTCCACTGAAGCTTTCTTT.